The rows below give T cell receptor beta chains drawn from one sample of a study of human thymus T cells. Using immunoSEQ multiplex PCR, the repertoire was profiled, and TCRdb retains in-frame clones only, with some absent. The data show more than 45,000 clones, with 90% to 95% seen just once and approximately 5.9% held by the top ten. Material: blood. Receptor source: a boy under two years old with a congenital heart defect but otherwise immunologically healthy. CDR3s include the opening cysteine and the closing phenylalanine or tryptophan. D genes are given only for firm matches. Rows may omit the clone size; those that give it use once, few, many or a size class.

v_call,j_call,d_call,clone_size,cdr3_nt,cdr3_aa
TRBV4-2,TRBJ2-2,TRBD2,-,TGTGCCAGCAGCAATGCGGGGGGTGGGATAGGCGGGGAGCTGTTTTTT,CASSNAGGGIGGELFF
TRBV18,TRBJ2-3,TRBD2,-,TGTGCCAGCTCACAAATCGCGGGAGAGACAGATACGCAGTATTTT,CASSQIAGETDTQYF
TRBV5-4,TRBJ2-7,TRBD2,-,TGTGCCAGCAGGGAGCGGGGGGCCTACGAGCAGTACTTC,CASRERGAYEQYF
TRBV5-1,TRBJ2-1,TRBD2,-,TGCGCCAGCAGCCTGGGACTAGCGGGATCCTACAATGAGCAGTTCTTC,CASSLGLAGSYNEQFF
TRBV11-2,TRBJ1-1,-,-,TGTGCCAGCAGCTTAGGGGAGAGCAGGGAAGCTTTCTTT,CASSLGESREAFF
TRBV5-1,TRBJ2-5,TRBD1,-,TGCGCCAGCAGCATCGGACAGGGGGCTAGGGAGACCCAGTACTTC,CASSIGQGARETQYF
TRBV6-5,TRBJ2-5,-,-,TGTGCCTCCGGCGGAGGGCCCACCCAAGAGACCCAGTACTTC,CASGGGPTQETQYF
TRBV21-1,TRBJ1-5,-,once,TGTGCCAGCAGCAAAGTCCCAGGGGGCCGCAATCAGCCCCAGCATTTT,CASSKVPGGRNQPQHF
TRBV5-1,TRBJ1-4,-,-,TGCGCCAGCAGAGAAGAGGGAAATGAAAAACTGTTTTTT,CASREEGNEKLFF
TRBV7-9,TRBJ2-5,-,once,TGTGCCAGCAGCTTGTCCCTCCGGGAGAAAGAGACCCAGTACTTC,CASSLSLREKETQYF
TRBV25-1,TRBJ2-5,-,-,TGTGCCAGCAGTGAATCGGACCCAAGGGCCCAGTACTTC,CASSESDPRAQYF
TRBV11-3,TRBJ2-3,TRBD2,-,TGTGCCAGCAGCGGCAGACTAGCGGGGAACCCAGATACGCAGTATTTT,CASSGRLAGNPDTQYF
TRBV7-9,TRBJ1-1,TRBD1,-,TGTGCCAGCAGTTTGACAGGGGAAGCTTTCTTT,CASSLTGEAFF
TRBV19,TRBJ2-7,-,-,TGTGCCAGTAGGGGTAGAAATGTTTACGAGCAGTACTTC,CASRGRNVYEQYF
TRBV16,TRBJ2-7,-,few,TGTGCCAGCAGCCAGGGTCAGGGGACCTACGAGCAGTACTTC,CASSQGQGTYEQYF
TRBV28,TRBJ2-3,TRBD1,-,TGTGCCAGCAGTTCCCGGACAGGGAGGGATACGCAGTATTTT,CASSSRTGRDTQYF
TRBV9,TRBJ2-1,-,-,TGTGCCAGCAGCGTAGAGCGAGGGAGCTCCTACAATGAGCAGTTCTTC,CASSVERGSSYNEQFF
TRBV19,TRBJ2-3,TRBD2,-,TGTGCCAGTAGTATCAAGCGGGAGACAGATACGCAGTATTTT,CASSIKRETDTQYF
TRBV11-2,TRBJ2-1,TRBD1,-,TGTGCCAGCAGCTATACAGGGGCCTACAATGAGCAGTTCTTC,CASSYTGAYNEQFF
TRBV4-1,TRBJ2-1,TRBD2,-,TGCGCCAGCAGCGCCGTTAGCGGGGGGGCCTCCAATGAGCAGTTCTTC,CASSAVSGGASNEQFF
TRBV5-4,TRBJ2-1,-,-,TGTGCCAGCAGCTTGGTCCCTTTCCAGGGTGAGCAGTTCTTC,CASSLVPFQGEQFF
TRBV15,TRBJ1-5,-,-,TGTGCCACCAGCAGAGATCCCACGTATAGCAATCAGCCCCAGCATTTT,CATSRDPTYSNQPQHF
TRBV10-2,TRBJ1-3,-,-,TGCGCCAGCAGTCCGGACAGCTTCTCTGGAAACACCATATATTTT,CASSPDSFSGNTIYF
TRBV9,TRBJ2-5,-,-,TGTGCCAGCAGCGTAGGTGGACAAGAGACCCAGTACTTC,CASSVGGQETQYF
TRBV5-4,TRBJ1-6,-,-,TGTGCCAGCAGCCGGGAAACCTATAATTCACCCCTCCACTTT,CASSRETYNSPLHF
TRBV13,TRBJ2-5,TRBD2,-,TGTGCCAGCAGCTCACGGACTAGCGCAAAAGAGACCCAGTACTTC,CASSSRTSAKETQYF
TRBV5-1,TRBJ1-4,TRBD1,once,TGCGCCAGCAGCTTAGTCCCAGGGGGGCCGAATGAAAAACTGTTTTTT,CASSLVPGGPNEKLFF
TRBV27,TRBJ1-5,-,few,TGTGCCAGCAGTCCTCTAAAGGCACAGCTCAATCAGCCCCAGCATTTT,CASSPLKAQLNQPQHF
TRBV7-9,TRBJ2-5,-,-,TGTGCCAGCAGCCAACTTACAGGTTACCAAGAGACCCAGTACTTC,CASSQLTGYQETQYF
TRBV5-1,TRBJ2-1,-,-,TGCGCCAGCAGCTTCCAGGCAGGGGTTGAGGATGAGCAGTTCTTC,CASSFQAGVEDEQFF
TRBV10-3,TRBJ2-5,TRBD1,-,TGTGCCATCAGTGAGAGTACAGGGGGGGAGACCCAGTACTTC,CAISESTGGETQYF
TRBV5-1,TRBJ2-1,TRBD2,-,TGCGCCAGCAGCTTGGCAACTAGCGGGTTGGGGAATGAGCAGTTCTTC,CASSLATSGLGNEQFF
TRBV18,TRBJ2-7,TRBD1,-,TGTGCCAGCTCCCCGGTGACAGGGATATTTCACGAGCAGTACTTC,CASSPVTGIFHEQYF
TRBV13,TRBJ2-7,TRBD1,-,TGTGCCAGCAGCCCGCCAGGGGGCATCCACGAGCAGTACTTC,CASSPPGGIHEQYF
TRBV7-9,TRBJ2-5,TRBD1,-,TGTGCCAGCAGCTTAGATTGGACAGGAAGAGAGACCCAGTACTTC,CASSLDWTGRETQYF
TRBV27,TRBJ1-5,TRBD1,-,TGTGCCAGCAGTTTAATATGGGACAGGAATCAGCCCCAGCATTTT,CASSLIWDRNQPQHF
TRBV10-3,TRBJ2-7,-,-,TGTGCCATCAGTCTTTCTTACGGGACCTCCTACGAGCAGTACTTC,CAISLSYGTSYEQYF
TRBV5-1,TRBJ1-4,-,-,TGCGCCAGCAGCCCCTCGGGGATCGGGGAAAAACTGTTTTTT,CASSPSGIGEKLFF
TRBV27,TRBJ2-7,TRBD1,-,TGTGCCAGCAGTTTGACAGGGCGGGAGCAGTACTTC,CASSLTGREQYF
TRBV20-1,TRBJ1-3,-,-,TGCAGTGCTATCGGAAACACCATATATTTT,CSAIGNTIYF
TRBV28,TRBJ2-3,TRBD2,-,TGTGCCAGCAGACTAGCGGGAACGACAGATACGCAGTATTTT,CASRLAGTTDTQYF
TRBV5-4,TRBJ1-4,TRBD1,-,TGTGCCAGCAGCCTTGGGACAGAAAATGAAAAACTGTTTTTT,CASSLGTENEKLFF